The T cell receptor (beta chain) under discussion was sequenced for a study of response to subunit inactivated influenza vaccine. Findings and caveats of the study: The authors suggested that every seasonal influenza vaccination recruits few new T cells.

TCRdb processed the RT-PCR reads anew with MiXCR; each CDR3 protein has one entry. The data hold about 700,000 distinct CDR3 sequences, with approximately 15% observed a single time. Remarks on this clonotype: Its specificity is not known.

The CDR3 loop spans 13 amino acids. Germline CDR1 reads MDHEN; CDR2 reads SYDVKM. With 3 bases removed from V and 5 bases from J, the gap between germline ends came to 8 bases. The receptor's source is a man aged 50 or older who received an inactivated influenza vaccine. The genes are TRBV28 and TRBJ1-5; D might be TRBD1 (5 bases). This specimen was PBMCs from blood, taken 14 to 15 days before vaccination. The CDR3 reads CASSFEGYQPQHF. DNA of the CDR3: TGTGCCAGCAGTTTCGAGGGGTATCAGCCCCAGCATTTT. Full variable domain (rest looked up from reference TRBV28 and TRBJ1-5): DVKVTQSSRYLVKRTGEKVFLECVQDMDHENMFWYRQDPGLGLRLIYFSYDVKMKEKGDIPEGYSVSREKKERFSLILESASTNQTSMYLCASSFEGYQPQHFGDGTRLSIL.